This TCR beta chain is drawn from a study of CXCR3-negative and CXCR3-positive naive CD8 T cells. UMI-labeled 5' RACE TRB cDNA libraries were prepared from the cells. TCRdb re-called the 5' RACE reads and catalogs CDR3 proteins one per entry, DNA excluded. The sample's table shows about 43,000 distinct CDR3 sequences. This CDR3 is 12 amino acids long. Looked up from germline, CDR1 is SQVTM and CDR2 is ANQGSEA. The sequence was obtained from a human donor in good health. Some clones in this sample may be carry-over from other donors' samples. This chain links TRBV29-1 with TRBJ2-1; TCRdb designates TRBD1, a call that cannot be tested without DNA. What was sequenced was memory CD8+ T cells from blood. CDR3 sequence: CSVPGTLGSQFF.